Given below is one TCR beta chain in context. As yet, its antigen is unknown. These data originate in a study of cytomegalovirus exposure and HLA in healthy donors. Study overall: HLA-typed donors were the source of 82 million or so unique TCRs, which an early data release held. Study observations and caveats: As a later analysis showed, several of the most significant clusters appeared to be linked to common viral pathogens.

The CDR3 has 14 amino acids. The V gene lost 5 bases and the J gene lost 0 bases, with 9 bases spanning the gap. The germline gives CDR1 SGHVS, CDR2 FNYEAQ. PCR was performed using 60 Vbeta and 13 Jbeta primers. Sequencing was performed with immunoSEQ multiplex PCR; in TCRdb, only in-frame clones are kept and a portion is missing. The profile shows 150,000 to 200,000 clones, 70% to 85% of them singletons. This sequence was found in a woman under 40 in good health and CMV-seropositive. The sequenced sample consisted of PBMCs. The chain carries TRBV7-6 and TRBJ2-3; perhaps TRBD1 as D (5 bases). CDR3: CASSPQVSTDTQYF. CDR3 DNA sequence: TGTGCCAGCAGCCCACAGGTTAGCACAGATACGCAGTATTTT.